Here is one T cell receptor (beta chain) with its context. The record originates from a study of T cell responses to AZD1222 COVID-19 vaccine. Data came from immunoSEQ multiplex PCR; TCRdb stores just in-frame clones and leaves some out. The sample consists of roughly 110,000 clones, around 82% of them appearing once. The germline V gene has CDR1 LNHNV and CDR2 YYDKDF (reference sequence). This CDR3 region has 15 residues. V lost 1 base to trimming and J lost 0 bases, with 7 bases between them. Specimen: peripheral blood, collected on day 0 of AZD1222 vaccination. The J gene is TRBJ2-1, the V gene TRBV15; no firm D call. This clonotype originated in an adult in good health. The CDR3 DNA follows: TGTGCCACCAGCAGAGGGGTTGGCTCCTACAATGAGCAGTTCTTC. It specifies CATSRGVGSYNEQFF.